These 14 T cell receptor beta chains share one sample of origin, sequenced in a study of human T cells and chemical hapten exposure. As for time point: pre-sensitization, week 0. As for treatment: therapeutic diphenylcyclopropenone sensitization with weekly scalp DPC. TCRdb re-called the RACE reads through MiXCR, storing one row per CDR3 protein. The table includes some 98,000 distinct CDR3 sequences, more than 10% detected once. The material was whole blood, obtained in connection with sensitization to the hapten diphenylcyclopropenone (DPC). Receptor source: a woman between 55 and 75 years old with alopecia areata. Some clones in this sample may be carry-over from other donors' samples.

In this sample, this clonotype turned up many times. This chain joins TRBV6-1 and TRBJ1-5, with TRBD1 matching 9 bases. CDR3 length: 14 residues. The germline V gene has CDR1 MNHNS and CDR2 SASEGT. The CDR3 region is CGGGDRALGQPQHF. DNA of the CDR3: TGTGGAGGCGGGGACAGGGCATTAGGACAGCCCCAGCATTTT.

CDR3 in amino acids: CASSGYAGTVNQPQHF. As DNA, the CDR3 is TGTGCCAGCAGCGGATACGCCGGGACAGTCAATCAGCCCCAGCATTTT. The V and J genes are TRBV6-1 and TRBJ1-5; 7 bases fit TRBD1. Losses at the gene ends were 6 bases for V and 3 bases for J; bases not matched to a gene: 11. The CDR3 has 16 amino acids. Germline V gives CDR1 MNHNS, CDR2 SASEGT.

The rearrangement links TRBV7-9 to TRBJ2-3; 9 positions agree with TRBD2. This CDR3 comprises 17 residues. The germline V gene encodes CDR1 SEHNR and CDR2 FQNEAQ (reference sequence). V lost 0 bases, J lost 2 bases, and 6 bases stayed unmatched. In DNA form, the CDR3 reads TGTGCCAGCAGCTTAGCGACCCTAGCGGGGTCCACAGATACGCAGTATTTT. Protein sequence: CASSLATLAGSTDTQYF.

This rearrangement joins TRBV4-1 to TRBJ2-3, with D hard to call. From germline, CDR1 is MGHRA and CDR2 YSYEKL. This CDR3 region has 14 residues. The ends were cut back, 2 bases at V and 5 bases at J, with 11 bases in the middle. The CDR3 sequence is CASSQRAQRDTQYF. The CDR3 nucleotides read TGCGCCAGCAGCCAAAGGGCCCAACGAGATACGCAGTATTTT.

This clonotype was found a few times. J is TRBJ1-3 and V is TRBV7-3; no firm D call. CDR1 SGHTA and CDR2 FQGTGA come from the germline V gene. CDR3 length: 19 residues. Trimming took off 4 bases at V and 4 bases at J, with 26 bases between the two ends. The CDR3 nucleotides read TGTGCCAGCAGCTACATCCACACCTCTGGAGGAGTGCAGGGAAACACCATATATTTT. Translating it yields CASSYIHTSGGVQGNTIYF.

This clonotype was picked up many times. V and J are TRBV12-5 and TRBJ1-5; 10 nucleotides align to TRBD1. Trimming cost V 5 bases and J 7 bases; bases outside gene matches: 14. The V gene's germline CDR1 is LGHNT and CDR2 FRNRAP. This CDR3 has 17 residues. This CDR3 reads CASGTGQPGTGEQPQHF. The CDR3 bases are TGTGCTAGTGGTACCGGCCAACCCGGGACAGGGGAGCAGCCCCAGCATTTT.

This clonotype was seen many times. The chain uses TRBV20-1 and TRBJ2-1, with D unresolved. Germline loops: CDR1 DFQATT, CDR2 SNEGSKA (reference sequence). With 6 bases removed from V and 4 bases from J, the gap between germline ends came to 10 bases. There are 12 residues in the CDR3. The CDR3 sequence is CSADPQYNEQFF. In DNA form, the CDR3 reads TGCAGTGCCGACCCTCAGTACAATGAGCAGTTCTTC.

The V and J genes are TRBV10-3 and TRBJ2-7; D remains unclear. CDR3 length: 11 amino acids. In germline, CDR1 is ENHRY, CDR2 SYGVKD. V shed 8 bases and J shed 7 bases, with 12 bases lying between them. As DNA, the CDR3 is TGTGCCATCGGTGTGTCAGGAGAGCAGTACTTC. It specifies CAIGVSGEQYF.

This clonotype occurred many times. The chain carries TRBV5-4 and TRBJ2-2, with D uncertain. Trimming pared 9 bases from V and 6 bases from J, leaving 9 bases between. The CDR3 consists of 11 residues. From germline, CDR1 is SGHNT and CDR2 YYREEE (reference sequence). DNA for the CDR3: TGTGCCATGCGTTCAGCCGGGGAGCTGTTTTTT. This sequence encodes CAMRSAGELFF.

This clonotype was found a few times. The chain combines TRBV11-2 with TRBJ1-5; TRBD1 might be the D (6 bases). The germline V gene encodes CDR1 SGHAT and CDR2 FQNNGV. V was trimmed by 4 bases and J by 0 bases, leaving 13 bases between them. This CDR3 contains 16 residues. CDR3 region: CASSSRGHGSNQPQHF. The CDR3 bases are TGTGCCAGCAGCTCCCGGGGGCACGGTAGCAATCAGCCCCAGCATTTT.

In this sample, this clonotype turned up many times. V is TRBV30 and J is TRBJ1-1, with TRBD1 as a possible D gene (5 bases). The V end was cut by 0 bases, the J end by 1 base, with 12 bases between. This CDR3 has 15 residues. Germline lookup yields CDR1 GTSNPN and CDR2 SVGIG (reference sequence). CDR3 coding DNA: TGTGCCTGGAGTGTAGGTGGGGGTAGGAACACTGAAGCTTTCTTT. The encoded protein is CAWSVGGGRNTEAFF.

Ten or more counts support this clonotype. The chain recombines TRBV7-2 with TRBJ2-5, with 7 nucleotides matching TRBD2. The J segment lost 2 bases and the V segment lost 7 bases, leaving 7 bases of the junction unmatched. In germline, CDR1 is SGHTA, CDR2 FQGNSA. The CDR3 contains 14 residues. The CDR3 DNA reads TGTGCCAGCAAAGAAGCGGGACGGCAAGAGACCCAGTACTTC. Encoded protein: CASKEAGRQETQYF.

This sequence joins TRBV9 and TRBJ2-5, with 8 bases identical to TRBD2. Per the germline V gene, CDR1 is SGDLS and CDR2 is YYNGEE. The CDR3 contains 16 residues. With V trimmed by 1 base and J by 5 bases, 10 bases remained unmatched. CDR3 nucleotide sequence: TGTGCCAGCAGCGTATTCGGGGGGGCCACTGGGGAGACCCAGTACTTC. The encoded protein is CASSVFGGATGETQYF.

The chain has TRBV29-1 and TRBJ2-3, with TRBD2 matching 9 bases. CDR1 is SQVTM and CDR2 is ANQGSEA in the germline V gene. V lost 7 bases to trimming and J lost 1 base; unmatched junction nucleotides: 12. This CDR3 is built from 16 residues. CDR3 nucleotide sequence: TGCAGCGGTCGGATGTTAGCGGGGGTAGGCACAGATACGCAGTATTTT. It specifies CSGRMLAGVGTDTQYF.